This TCR beta chain was identified in a study of blood T cell repertoires in COVID-19. Whole-study context: Some COVID-19 samples were acute and others convalescent; all came from the United States, Italy and Spain. The cDNA or gDNA used as material had been derived from T cells, B-cell-depleted T cells, or PBMCs.

The CDR3 is made up of 16 amino acids. Germline V gene lookup returns CDR1 SGHNT and CDR2 YYREEE (reference sequence). The germline V and J ends were trimmed by 0 bases and 1 base, with 10 bases remaining between them. How the authors handled the data: It was from reference gene primer amplification that nucleated cell counts were estimated. Measured with immunoSEQ multiplex PCR; TCRdb has only the in-frame clones, and not every one. The V and J calls and the clone size are those of that table, but D and trimming were determined from the DNA. The sample consists of around 65,000 clones, around 85% of them appearing once. A few counts support this clone.

The receptor was isolated from a human donor in a cohort sampled during active COVID-19. The sample taken for sequencing was peripheral blood. V usage is TRBV5-4 and J usage is TRBJ2-2; D is possibly TRBD2 (6 bases). The CDR3 DNA reads TGTGCCAGCAGCTTGGCCGCGGGAAGGAACACCGGGGAGCTGTTTTTT. It codes for CASSLAAGRNTGELFF.